Below, 29 T cell receptor beta chains from the same sample are listed, as sequenced in a study of PD-L1 blockade in urothelial cancer. Here immunoSEQ multiplex PCR was the method, and the copy in TCRdb shows in-frame clones only, minus some. The sample shows around 56,000 clones, 86% of them seen only once. The input for sequencing was PBMCs, taken around atezolizumab (anti-PD-L1) treatment. The origin of the receptors is a man aged 50 to 59 with urothelial cancer.

The chain recombines TRBV11-2 with TRBJ2-7; TRBD1 might be the D (6 bases). Per germline, CDR1 SGHAT and CDR2 FQNNGV. This CDR3 region has 14 residues. Trimming took off 6 bases at V and 1 base at J, with 13 bases between the two ends. This CDR3 is CASRDRTASYEQYF. The CDR3 DNA is TGTGCCAGCAGAGACCGGACAGCTTCCTACGAGCAGTACTTC.

The rearrangement joins TRBV19 to TRBJ2-2; 7 bases agree with TRBD2. Germline V gene lookup returns CDR1 LNHDA and CDR2 SQIVND (reference sequence). The CDR3 spans 15 residues. The ends lost 7 bases at V and 0 bases at J; junction bases unmatched: 5. The CDR3 DNA reads as TGTGCCAGTAAAACAAGCGGGACGAACACCGGGGAGCTGTTTTTT. It encodes CASKTSGTNTGELFF.

The rearrangement joins TRBV11-2 to TRBJ2-2, with 7 bases identical to TRBD1. V shed 2 bases and J 5 bases; nucleotides not matched to a gene: 8. The CDR3 length is 16 residues. Germline V lookup: CDR1 SGHAT, CDR2 FQNNGV. Here the CDR3 reads CASSLLKGARTGELFF. The CDR3 DNA reads TGTGCCAGCAGCTTATTAAAGGGGGCGCGAACCGGGGAGCTGTTTTTT.

CDR3 sequence reads: CASHFQGLDYGYTF. In nucleotides, the CDR3 is TGTGCCAGCCATTTTCAGGGCTTGGACTATGGCTACACCTTC. This chain uses TRBV2 with TRBJ1-2; possibly TRBD1 for D (5 bases). Trimming cost V 8 bases and J 3 bases, with 16 bases left between them. Germline V gene sequence: CDR1 SNHLY, CDR2 FYNNEI. CDR3 length equals 14 residues.

The chain joins TRBV11-2 to TRBJ1-2; D may be TRBD1 (5 bases). CDR3 length: 14 residues. Germline V gene data show CDR1 as SGHAT and CDR2 as FQNNGV. Between the trimmed V and J ends, which lost 1 base and 3 bases, there was a span of 9 bases. The CDR3 here is CASSLGGGDYGYTF. The CDR3 DNA sequence: TGTGCCAGCAGCTTAGGGGGCGGCGACTATGGCTACACCTTC.

V usage is TRBV9 and J usage is TRBJ2-7; possible D gene TRBD1, 6 bases. CDR3 length equals 14 residues. The V gene lost 4 bases and the J gene lost 0 bases, with 11 bases spanning the gap. CDR1 and CDR2 (germline): SGDLS, YYNGEE. The CDR3 loop is CASSPGVTSYEQYF. The CDR3 region has the DNA TGTGCCAGCAGCCCAGGGGTTACCTCCTACGAGCAGTACTTC. The full variable domain, rest sourced from reference TRBV9 and TRBJ2-7, is DSGVTQTPKHLITATGQRVTLRCSPRSGDLSVYWYQQSLDQGLQFLIQYYNGEERAKGNILERFSAQQFPDLHSELNLSSLELGDSALYFCASSPGVTSYEQYFGPGTRLTVT.

The CDR3 here is CASSEMRSNEKLFF. The CDR3, as DNA: TGTGCCAGCAGTGAAATGAGGAGTAATGAAAAACTGTTTTTT. The V call is TRBV6-1, the J call TRBJ1-4, with D unclear. CDR1 is MNHNS, CDR2 SASEGT, per germline. Trimming took off 2 bases at V and 4 bases at J, with 8 bases between the two ends. CDR3 length: 14 residues.

This chain connects TRBV14 to TRBJ1-2; TRBD1 is a possible D gene (5 bases). The CDR3 runs to 13 residues. V dropped 4 bases and J dropped 1 base, with 7 bases sitting between them. CDR1 and CDR2 (germline): SGHDN, FVKESK. The CDR3 sequence: CASSPTVNYGYTF. The CDR3 nucleotides read TGTGCCAGCAGCCCGACAGTTAACTATGGCTACACCTTC.

The chain links TRBV11-3 to TRBJ2-1, with 14 bases lining up with TRBD2. CDR1 and CDR2 (germline): SGHNT, YENEEA. V lost 4 bases and J lost 8; bases outside the gene matches: 7. The CDR3 runs 16 residues. The DNA of the CDR3 is TGTGCCAGCAGCTCCCGACTAGCGGGAGGGTTTGATGAGCAGTTCTTC. Its protein product is CASSSRLAGGFDEQFF.

This clone came up once. The chain uses TRBV5-1 and TRBJ2-1; maybe TRBD1 (5 bases). This CDR3 is built from 14 residues. Germline-derived CDR1 and CDR2 are SGHRS and YFSETQ. Deletions cut 0 bases from V and 6 bases from J, with 10 bases between. CDR3 sequence (DNA): TGCGCCAGCAGCTTGGCCAGGCAGGGCAATGAGCAGTTCTTC. Protein: CASSLARQGNEQFF.

V gene TRBV19 combines with J gene TRBJ1-2, with D possibly matching TRBD1 (5 bases). CDR1 is LNHDA and CDR2 is SQIVND in the germline V gene (reference sequence). V lost 5 bases to trimming and J lost 4 bases, with 17 bases between them. This CDR3 has 15 residues. Here the CDR3 reads CASSDITGVRYGYTF. The CDR3, as DNA: TGTGCCAGTAGTGATATAACAGGTGTCCGCTATGGCTACACCTTC.

The chain combines TRBV15 with TRBJ2-2; 13 nucleotides agree with TRBD2. Germline loops: CDR1 LNHNV, CDR2 YYDKDF (reference sequence). There are 17 residues in the CDR3. With 3 bases clipped from V and 4 bases from J, the junction kept 5 bases outside the gene matches. Written as DNA, the CDR3 is TGTGCCACCAGCAGGAAACGGACTAGCGGGAGCACCGGGGAGCTGTTTTTT. The encoded protein is CATSRKRTSGSTGELFF.

This clone was detected only once. The gene calls are TRBV7-9 and TRBJ2-1; TRBD2 agrees at 10 bases. CDR3 size: 18 residues. The V gene end was trimmed by 5 bases and the J gene end by 1 base; junction bases not matched to a gene: 11. Germline-derived CDR1 and CDR2 are SEHNR and FQNEAQ (reference sequence). CDR3 nucleotides: TGTGCCAGCAGCCGGGAGTGGGGGACTAGCGCTTCCTACAATGAGCAGTTCTTC. Its translation: CASSREWGTSASYNEQFF.

The rearrangement links TRBV14 to TRBJ2-3, with 13 bases matching TRBD2. V lost 4 bases and J lost 2; bases outside the gene matches: 3. The length of the CDR3 is 16 residues. Germline lookup yields CDR1 SGHDN and CDR2 FVKESK. Here the CDR3 reads CASSLGLAGNTDTQYF. CDR3 in DNA: TGTGCCAGCAGCCTGGGACTAGCGGGGAACACAGATACGCAGTATTTT.

The CDR3 here is CASSPGRAAIGANVLTF. CDR3 DNA sequence: TGTGCCAGCAGCCCGGGCAGGGCGGCAATCGGGGCCAACGTCCTGACTTTC. The chain links TRBV11-2 to TRBJ2-6, with TRBD1 as a possible D gene (5 bases). V was shortened by 5 bases and J by 4 bases, with 18 bases between the two germline ends. The CDR3 is 17 amino acids. CDR1 is SGHAT, CDR2 FQNNGV, per germline.

V usage is TRBV5-3 and J usage is TRBJ2-7; TRBD2 aligns across 8 bases. TRBV5-3 is labeled an ORF, and its function is uncertain. With 3 bases clipped from V and 3 bases from J, the junction kept 8 bases outside the gene matches. The CDR3 loop spans 15 amino acids. The CDR3 is CARSSKVGRVYEQYF. The CDR3 coding sequence is TGTGCCAGAAGCTCCAAGGTCGGGAGGGTCTACGAGCAGTACTTC.

DNA of the CDR3: TGTGCCAGCAGCTGCCCCGGGAACACAGATACGCAGTATTTT. This gives the protein CASSCPGNTDTQYF. The chain employs TRBV11-2 and TRBJ2-3, with D possibly matching TRBD2 (5 bases). Per germline, CDR1 SGHAT and CDR2 FQNNGV. The ends were cut back, 4 bases at V and 2 bases at J, with 10 bases in the middle. This CDR3 is built from 14 residues.

The chain uses TRBV19 and TRBJ2-7, with 8 bases identical to TRBD2. V shed 10 bases, J shed 2 bases, and the junction held 7 bases outside the gene matches. The CDR3 spans 13 residues. Germline assignment: CDR1 LNHDA and CDR2 SQIVND (reference sequence). CDR3 DNA: TGTGCCACAAGGCGGGAGGTCCCCTACGAGCAGTACTTC. This sequence encodes CATRREVPYEQYF.

This clone has more than one count but fewer than ten. The V gene is TRBV11-3, the J gene TRBJ1-3, with unresolved D. V lost 5 bases to trimming and J lost 2 bases, with 13 bases between them. In germline, CDR1 is SGHNT, CDR2 YENEEA. This CDR3 is built from 15 residues. This CDR3 is CASSPSNNAGNTIYF. DNA for the CDR3: TGTGCCAGCAGCCCGTCGAACAACGCTGGAAACACCATATATTTT.

The genes are TRBV7-6 and TRBJ2-5; maybe TRBD1 (6 bases). The germline V and J ends were trimmed by 5 bases and 5 bases, with 18 bases remaining between them. The germline gives CDR1 SGHVS, CDR2 FNYEAQ. This CDR3 region has 15 residues. DNA for the CDR3: TGTGCCAGCAGCCCGACAGGAGGTAGTAGTGAGACCCAGTACTTC. Translation gives CASSPTGGSSETQYF.

The J gene is TRBJ2-1, the V gene TRBV11-2, with no clear D. Germline CDR1 reads SGHAT; CDR2 reads FQNNGV. This CDR3 spans 13 amino acids. Trimming took 5 bases from V and 8 from J, leaving 13 bases between them. In DNA form, the CDR3 reads TGTGCCAGCAGCCAACCCCCCTTAGATGAGCAGTTCTTC. Translation gives CASSQPPLDEQFF.

The J gene is TRBJ2-1, the V gene TRBV9; tentatively, D is TRBD2 (5 bases). V lost 4 bases and J lost 5, with 10 bases in between. The CDR3 consists of 13 residues. Germline V CDR1 and CDR2: SGDLS, YYNGEE. This CDR3 reads CASSLEAHNEQFF. The CDR3 bases are TGTGCCAGCAGCCTGGAGGCCCACAATGAGCAGTTCTTC.

The chain employs TRBV28 and TRBJ2-1; 8 nucleotides line up with TRBD2. Germline values: CDR1 MDHEN, CDR2 SYDVKM. CDR3 length: 12 amino acids. The trim removed 7 bases at V and 7 bases at J, leaving 3 bases unmatched. For the CDR3, the DNA is TGTGCCAGCAAAACTAGCGGAAATGAGCAGTTCTTC. Protein product: CASKTSGNEQFF. Drawing the rest from reference TRBV28 and TRBJ2-1, the complete variable domain is DVKVTQSSRYLVKRTGEKVFLECVQDMDHENMFWYRQDPGLGLRLIYFSYDVKMKEKGDIPEGYSVSREKKERFSLILESASTNQTSMYLCASKTSGNEQFFGPGTRLTVL.

J is TRBJ2-7 and V is TRBV27; TRBD1 matches 7 bases. This CDR3 has 15 residues. Per the germline V gene, CDR1 is MNHEY and CDR2 is SMNVEV (reference sequence). Trimming cost V 5 bases and J 2 bases; bases outside gene matches: 9. CDR3 nucleotide sequence: TGTGCCAGCAGTACCAGATACAGGGGAACCTACGAGCAGTACTTC. Translated: CASSTRYRGTYEQYF.

The count of this clone is one. The chain has TRBV9 and TRBJ2-7; 14 bases fit TRBD2. CDR3 length: 15 amino acids. Germline lookup yields CDR1 SGDLS and CDR2 YYNGEE. Unmatched junction bases numbered 3, after V lost 4 bases and J lost 3 bases. The CDR3 coding sequence is TGTGCCAGCAGCCCGGGACTAGCGGGAGTCTACGAGCAGTACTTC. Protein product: CASSPGLAGVYEQYF. Full variable domain (rest looked up from reference TRBV9 and TRBJ2-7): DSGVTQTPKHLITATGQRVTLRCSPRSGDLSVYWYQQSLDQGLQFLIQYYNGEERAKGNILERFSAQQFPDLHSELNLSSLELGDSALYFCASSPGLAGVYEQYFGPGTRLTVT.

The J gene is TRBJ2-3, the V gene TRBV10-2; TRBD2 matches 12 bases. J lost 4 bases, V lost 7 bases, and 6 bases had no gene match. CDR3 size: 15 residues. CDR1 and CDR2 (germline): WSHSY, SAAADI. The CDR3 DNA reads TGCGCCAGCAACCTAGCGGGAGGGGGGGCAGATACGCAGTATTTT. This gives the protein CASNLAGGGADTQYF.

This clone was seen only once. The chain employs TRBV6-6 and TRBJ2-1, with a possible D match to TRBD1 (5 bases). V was cut by 7 bases and J by 0 bases, with 13 bases left in between. Germline V gene sequence: CDR1 MNHNY, CDR2 SVGAGI (reference sequence). The CDR3 has 15 residues. CDR3 DNA sequence: TGTGCCAGCACCAAAGGGGCAGGCTCCTACAATGAGCAGTTCTTC. The encoded protein is CASTKGAGSYNEQFF.

V usage is TRBV30 and J usage is TRBJ2-7, with 11 bases identical to TRBD1. The V and J ends lost 5 bases and 3 bases, in that order; junction bases with no gene match: 9. Germline loops: CDR1 GTSNPN, CDR2 SVGIG (reference sequence). The CDR3 has 15 amino acids. The CDR3 coding sequence is TGTGCCTGGGCCGGGACAGGGGGTTCACTCTACGAGCAGTACTTC. It encodes CAWAGTGGSLYEQYF.

This clone was picked up a small number of times. This chain joins TRBV7-2 and TRBJ2-7; TRBD2 matches 13 bases. V lost 5 bases to trimming and J lost 1 base; unmatched junction nucleotides: 11. The CDR3 sequence is 18 residues long. CDR1 and CDR2 from the germline V gene are SGHTA and FQGNSA. DNA of the CDR3: TGTGCCAGCAGCAAGAATCGGACTAGCGGGAGTGAATCCTACGAGCAGTACTTC. It translates to CASSKNRTSGSESYEQYF.